The 25 T cell receptor beta chains listed next were all sequenced from one sample in a study of T cell responses to AZD1222 COVID-19 vaccine. Here immunoSEQ multiplex PCR was the method, and the copy in TCRdb shows in-frame clones only, minus some. The sample has about 120,000 clones; under 90% are singletons. The sample in question was peripheral blood, obtained on day 0 of AZD1222 vaccination. The receptors originated from an adult in good health.

J is TRBJ2-1 and V is TRBV30; no clear D gene. V lost 0 bases and J 8 bases, leaving 8 bases between the germline ends. The germline CDR1 and CDR2 sequences are GTSNPN and SVGIG (reference sequence). This CDR3 is 12 amino acids long. The chain's CDR3 is CAWSVLRDEQFF. For the CDR3, the DNA is TGTGCCTGGAGTGTACTTAGAGATGAGCAGTTCTTC. Full variable domain (outside the CDR3, taken from reference TRBV30 and TRBJ2-1): SQTIHQWPATLVQPVGSPLSLECTVEGTSNPNLYWYRQAAGRGLQLLFYSVGIGQISSEVPQNLSASRPQDRQFILSSKKLLLSDSGFYLCAWSVLRDEQFFGPGTRLTVL.

The V and J genes are TRBV6-5 and TRBJ2-5; unclear D gene. This CDR3 contains 12 residues. V was trimmed by 8 bases and J by 6 bases, leaving 13 bases between them. Per germline, CDR1 MNHEY and CDR2 SVGAGI. The CDR3 region has the DNA TGTGCCAGCGATCGGAATGCACAGACCCAGTACTTC. Its protein product is CASDRNAQTQYF.

The gene calls are TRBV6-6 and TRBJ1-3; D unresolved. The CDR3 covers 12 residues. Germline loops: CDR1 MNHNY, CDR2 SVGAGI (reference sequence). Trimming shortened V by 5 bases and J by 2 bases, and 4 bases separated the two germline ends. In DNA, the CDR3 is TGTGCCAGCAGTCCAACTGGAAACACCATATATTTT. It specifies CASSPTGNTIYF.

The J gene is TRBJ2-7, the V gene TRBV11-2, with TRBD2 matching over 16 bases. The germline CDR1 and CDR2 sequences are SGHAT and FQNNGV. The CDR3 spans 18 residues. Unmatched junction bases numbered 14, after V lost 7 bases and J lost 5 bases. The CDR3 DNA reads as TGTGCCAGCAACTCACTCGAGGGACTAGCGGGAGGGCCCCACGAGCAGTACTTC. Protein product: CASNSLEGLAGGPHEQYF.

This clone was found once. The chain has TRBV2 and TRBJ2-3; 12 bases agree with TRBD1. The CDR3 spans 15 residues. Germline CDR1 is SNHLY and CDR2 is FYNNEI. V was clipped by 5 bases and J by 2 bases; unmatched bases: 2. The chain's CDR3 is CASSRDRGPTDTQYF. The DNA of the CDR3 is TGTGCCAGCAGTCGGGACAGGGGGCCCACAGATACGCAGTATTTT.

The J gene is TRBJ2-7, the V gene TRBV11-1; 7 nucleotides line up with TRBD1. The CDR3 is 15 amino acids. With 0 bases clipped from V and 3 bases from J, the junction kept 5 bases outside the gene matches. Per the germline V gene, CDR1 is SGHAT and CDR2 is FQDESV (reference sequence). The CDR3: CASSLARQGYYEQYF. CDR3 DNA sequence: TGTGCCAGCAGCTTAGCCCGACAGGGCTACTACGAGCAGTACTTC.

This rearrangement joins TRBV27 to TRBJ2-2, with D tentatively TRBD1 (5 bases). Germline V gene sequence: CDR1 MNHEY, CDR2 SMNVEV (reference sequence). The CDR3 has 14 residues. V was clipped by 6 bases and J by 2 bases, with 10 bases between them. CDR3 bases: TGTGCCAGCAGACCTCAGGGTAACACCGGGGAGCTGTTTTTT. Translation gives CASRPQGNTGELFF.

The CDR3 region is CAWNGEYTSGYEQYF. CDR3 nucleotides: TGTGCCTGGAACGGGGAATATACTAGCGGCTACGAGCAGTACTTC. This chain joins TRBV30 and TRBJ2-7; the match to TRBD2 covers 8 bases. The length of the CDR3 is 15 residues. V lost 4 bases and J lost 3; bases outside the gene matches: 11. Germline V gives CDR1 GTSNPN, CDR2 SVGIG (reference sequence).

CDR3 DNA: TGTGCCAGTAGTATGGGGACTAGCGGGAGGGTATACAATGAGCAGTTCTTC. Residues: CASSMGTSGRVYNEQFF. The chain links TRBV19 to TRBJ2-1; 16 bases match TRBD2. V lost 3 bases and J lost 4; bases outside the gene matches: 3. Germline V lookup: CDR1 LNHDA, CDR2 SQIVND (reference sequence). The CDR3 consists of 17 residues.

The V call is TRBV5-1, the J call TRBJ2-6, with D uncertain. The CDR3 spans 17 residues. The V end lost 7 bases, the J end lost 0 bases, and 17 bases lay between the germline ends. Germline CDR1 is SGHRS and CDR2 is YFSETQ. Written as DNA, the CDR3 is TGCGCCAGCCATAACTGGCCGCTCATCTCTGGGGCCAACGTCCTGACTTTC. Translating gives CASHNWPLISGANVLTF. The whole variable domain, filled in from reference TRBV5-1 and TRBJ2-6, reads KAGVTQTPRYLIKTRGQQVTLSCSPISGHRSVSWYQQTPGQGLQFLFEYFSETQRNKGNFPGRFSGRQFSNSRSEMNVSTLELGDSALYLCASHNWPLISGANVLTFGAGSRLTVL.

This chain connects TRBV19 to TRBJ1-1, with 9 bases fitting TRBD1. V lost 7 bases and J lost 11; bases outside the gene matches: 11. CDR1 and CDR2 from the germline V gene are LNHDA and SQIVND (reference sequence). The CDR3 has 13 residues. CDR3 residues: CASIAGDRDVAFF. CDR3 nucleotides: TGTGCCAGTATCGCGGGGGACAGGGACGTCGCTTTCTTT.

The CDR3 loop is CAWSVTFQGLNTEAFF. Written as DNA, the CDR3 is TGTGCCTGGAGTGTAACCTTTCAGGGCCTGAACACTGAAGCTTTCTTT. The chain combines TRBV30 with TRBJ1-1; possible D gene TRBD1, 5 bases. Germline CDR1 is GTSNPN and CDR2 is SVGIG (reference sequence). This CDR3 has 16 amino acids. Trimming shortened V by 0 bases and J by 0 bases, and 14 bases separated the two germline ends.

V is TRBV30 and J is TRBJ2-2, with 10 bases aligning to TRBD2. There are 18 residues in the CDR3. Per germline, CDR1 GTSNPN and CDR2 SVGIG (reference sequence). Trimming took 0 bases from V and 5 from J; bases not matched to a gene: 12. Here the CDR3 reads CAWSVPLGTSAYTGELFF. The CDR3 DNA reads TGTGCCTGGAGTGTACCCCTAGGGACTAGCGCCTATACCGGGGAGCTGTTTTTT.

This CDR3 reads CAIHLASSNQPQHF. The CDR3 DNA sequence: TGTGCCATCCACTTGGCTTCTAGCAATCAGCCCCAGCATTTT. The gene calls are TRBV6-5 and TRBJ1-5; D is unclear. This CDR3 contains 14 residues. The germline gives CDR1 MNHEY, CDR2 SVGAGI. Trimming took 10 bases from V and 0 from J, leaving 13 bases between them.

This chain uses TRBV3-1 (or the pseudogene TRBV3-2) with TRBJ2-5; 11 bases fit TRBD2. This CDR3 is built from 15 residues. V dropped 4 bases and J dropped 4; count of bases not matched to a gene: 5. Germline CDR1 and CDR2: LGHDT and YNNKEL (reference sequence). In DNA, the CDR3 is TGTGCCAGCAGCCCTCCTGGACTAGCGGGAGAGACCCAGTACTTC. Protein product: CASSPPGLAGETQYF.

The rearrangement joins TRBV27 to TRBJ1-6; D is unresolved. Trimming cost V 6 bases and J 0 bases, with 6 bases left between them. The length of the CDR3 is 14 residues. CDR1 and CDR2 from the germline V gene are MNHEY and SMNVEV (reference sequence). The CDR3 region is CASSSSSYNSPLHF. CDR3 bases: TGTGCCAGCAGCTCAAGCTCCTATAATTCACCCCTCCACTTT.

The chain's CDR3 is CASSLRGPNTEAFF. The CDR3 nucleotides read TGTGCCAGCAGTCTACGTGGACCGAACACTGAAGCTTTCTTT. V and J are TRBV27 and TRBJ1-1; D is undetermined. Germline-derived CDR1 and CDR2 are MNHEY and SMNVEV (reference sequence). This CDR3 contains 14 residues. V gave up 5 bases and J gave up 1 base, with 11 bases separating them.

The CDR3 sequence is CASSFQNRNTIYF. CDR3 bases: TGTGCCAGCAGTTTCCAGAATCGAAACACCATATATTTT. The chain has TRBV28 and TRBJ1-3; D ambiguous. Per germline, CDR1 MDHEN and CDR2 SYDVKM. Trimming took 3 bases from V and 5 from J, leaving 8 bases between them. CDR3 length equals 13 residues.

This rearrangement joins TRBV14 to TRBJ2-1; 7 positions match TRBD2. The J segment lost 0 bases and the V segment lost 6 bases, leaving 20 bases of the junction unmatched. Looked up from germline, CDR1 is SGHDN and CDR2 is FVKESK. The CDR3 covers 20 residues. The CDR3 region has the DNA TGTGCCAGCAGTCCCCTAAAAGGGCTAGCGGCAGGGAGCTCCTACAATGAGCAGTTCTTC. Translating it yields CASSPLKGLAAGSSYNEQFF.

In this sample, this clone turned up once. The chain combines TRBV7-9 with TRBJ1-6; D gene uncertain. This CDR3 is built from 13 residues. Trimming stripped 1 base from V and 7 bases from J, with 5 bases between. From germline, CDR1 is SEHNR and CDR2 FQNEAQ (reference sequence). CDR3 protein: CASSLVRNSPLHF. The CDR3 DNA reads as TGTGCCAGCAGCTTAGTAAGGAATTCACCCCTCCACTTT.

V gene TRBV12-3 or TRBV12-4 combines with J gene TRBJ1-6; D call uncertain. V was shortened by 8 bases and J by 9 bases, with 14 bases between the two germline ends. The CDR3 is 13 amino acids. CDR3 loop: CASGVGSGSPLHF. The CDR3, as DNA: TGTGCCAGCGGAGTTGGTTCGGGTTCACCCCTCCACTTT.

V and J are TRBV28 and TRBJ1-2; D not certain. The CDR3 is made up of 13 amino acids. Germline V gene sequence: CDR1 MDHEN, CDR2 SYDVKM. Trimming left V 3 bases short and J 8 bases short, with 13 bases between. CDR3 bases: TGTGCCAGCAGTTTTGGACCCCATGTAGGCTACACCTTC. It translates to CASSFGPHVGYTF.

The chain links TRBV6-5 to TRBJ2-1; D is unclear. Between the trimmed V and J ends, which lost 0 bases and 5 bases, there was a span of 5 bases. Germline V CDR1 and CDR2: MNHEY, SVGAGI. The CDR3 has 13 amino acids. The CDR3 nucleotides read TGTGCCAGCAGTTACTCGGCGGACAATGAGCAGTTCTTC. Translating it yields CASSYSADNEQFF.

In the case of this clone: Other DNA sequences of this sample code for an identical CDR3. CDR3 in amino acids: CASSPQETQYF. The CDR3 DNA follows: TGTGCCAGCAGTCCGCAAGAGACCCAGTACTTC. The chain couples TRBV2 to TRBJ2-5; D not certain. This CDR3 region has 11 residues. The V end was cut by 5 bases, the J end by 2 bases, with 3 bases between. The V gene's germline CDR1 is SNHLY and CDR2 FYNNEI. The full variable domain, in which reference TRBV2 and TRBJ2-5 provide the parts outside the CDR3, is EPEVTQTPSHQVTQMGQEVILRCVPISNHLYFYWYRQILGQKVEFLVSFYNNEISEKSEIFDDQFSVERPDGSNFTLKIRSTKLEDSAMYFCASSPQETQYFGPGTRLLVL.

V and J are TRBV18 and TRBJ2-7; D may be TRBD1 (5 bases). The germline V gene encodes CDR1 KGHSH and CDR2 LQKENI. The CDR3 runs 12 residues. Trimming removed 3 bases from V and 6 bases from J, with 9 bases in between. The CDR3 here is CASSPQGVEQYF. The CDR3 DNA is TGTGCCAGCTCACCGCAGGGCGTCGAGCAGTACTTC.